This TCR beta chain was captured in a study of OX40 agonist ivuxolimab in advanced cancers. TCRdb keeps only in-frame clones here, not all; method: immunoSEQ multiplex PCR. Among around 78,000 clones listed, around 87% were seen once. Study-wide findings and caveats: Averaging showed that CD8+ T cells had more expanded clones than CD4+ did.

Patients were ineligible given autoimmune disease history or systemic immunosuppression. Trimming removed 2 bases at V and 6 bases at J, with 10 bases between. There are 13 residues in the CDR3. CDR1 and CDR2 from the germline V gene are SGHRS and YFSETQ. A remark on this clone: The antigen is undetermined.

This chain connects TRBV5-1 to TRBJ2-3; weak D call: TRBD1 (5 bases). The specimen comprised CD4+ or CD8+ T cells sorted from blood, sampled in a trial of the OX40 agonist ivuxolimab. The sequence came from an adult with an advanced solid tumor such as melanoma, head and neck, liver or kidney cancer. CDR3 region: CASSFSWGDTQYF. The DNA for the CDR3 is TGCGCCAGCAGCTTTTCCTGGGGCGATACGCAGTATTTT.